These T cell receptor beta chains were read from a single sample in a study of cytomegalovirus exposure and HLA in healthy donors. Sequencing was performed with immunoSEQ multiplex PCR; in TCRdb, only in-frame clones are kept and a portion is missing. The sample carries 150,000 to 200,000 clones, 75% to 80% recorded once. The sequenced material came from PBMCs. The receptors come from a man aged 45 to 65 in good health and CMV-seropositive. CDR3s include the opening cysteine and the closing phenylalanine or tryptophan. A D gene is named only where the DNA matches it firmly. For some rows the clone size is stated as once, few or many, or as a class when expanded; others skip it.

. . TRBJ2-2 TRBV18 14 TGTGCCAGCTCACTGGGCGGGCACACCGGGGAGCTGTTTTTT CASSLGGHTGELFF
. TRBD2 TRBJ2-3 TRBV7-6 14 TGTGCCAGCAGCCTTAGCGGGGGGGCTGGTACGCAGTATTTT CASSLSGGAGTQYF
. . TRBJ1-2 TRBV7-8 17 TGTGCCAGCAGCCACGCGACCCAACAGGGTAGAAGGTATGGCTACACCTTC CASSHATQQGRRYGYTF
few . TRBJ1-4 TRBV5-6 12 TGTGCCAGCAGCATTGGGGCTGGGGAACTGTTTTTT CASSIGAGELFF
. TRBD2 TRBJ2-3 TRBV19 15 TGTGCCAGTAGTATACGCGGCGGGGGGCCAAATACGCAGTATTTT CASSIRGGGPNTQYF
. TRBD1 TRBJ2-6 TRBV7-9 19 TGTGCCAGCAGCTTACCGGGGGACAGGGTATACTCTGGGGCCAACGTCCTGACTTTC CASSLPGDRVYSGANVLTF
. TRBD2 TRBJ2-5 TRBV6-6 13 TGTGCCAGCCGGGGGGTGGGGCAAGAGACCCAGTACTTC CASRGVGQETQYF
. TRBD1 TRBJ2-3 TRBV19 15 TGTGCCACCAACAGGGGCCTAGATGCGGCAGATACGCAGTATTTT CATNRGLDAADTQYF
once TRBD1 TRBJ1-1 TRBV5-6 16 TGTGCCAGCAGCTACGACAGGGGGCTCCCAACCACTGAAGCTTTCTTT CASSYDRGLPTTEAFF
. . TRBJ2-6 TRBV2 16 TGTGCCAGCAGTGAAGCGCGCTTAGCTGGGGCCAACGTCCTGACTTTC CASSEARLAGANVLTF
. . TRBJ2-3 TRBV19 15 TGTGCCAGTAGTATAGGTGGGGGGTCCACAGATACGCAGTATTTT CASSIGGGSTDTQYF
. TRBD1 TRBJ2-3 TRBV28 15 TGTGCCAGCAGGACGGACAGGGCGGGTACAGATACGCAGTATTTT CASRTDRAGTDTQYF
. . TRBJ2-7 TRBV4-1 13 TGCGCCAGCAGCCACGAACAGGGATACGAGCAGTACTTC CASSHEQGYEQYF
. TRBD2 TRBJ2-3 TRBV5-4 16 TGTGCCAGCGGCGGATTGGTAGCGGGGGGGGCGGATACGCAGTATTTT CASGGLVAGGADTQYF
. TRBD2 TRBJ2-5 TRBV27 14 TGTGCCAGCGGGCTAGCGGGGCCCCAAGAGACCCAGTACTTC CASGLAGPQETQYF
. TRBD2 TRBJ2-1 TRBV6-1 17 TGTGCCAGCAGTGAACGGGAGGGAGACAGTTACTACAATGAGCAGTTCTTC CASSEREGDSYYNEQFF
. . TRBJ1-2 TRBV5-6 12 TGTGCCAGCAGCTTATATAACTATGGCTACACCTTC CASSLYNYGYTF
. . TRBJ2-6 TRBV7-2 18 TGTGCCAGCAGCTTAGTTGGCATAATCCTCCCTGGGGCCAACGTCCTGACTTTC CASSLVGIILPGANVLTF
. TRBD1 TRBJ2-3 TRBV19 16 TGTGCCAGTAGTTCCCGCCGGGACAGGTCCACAGATACGCAGTATTTT CASSSRRDRSTDTQYF
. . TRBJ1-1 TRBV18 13 TGTGCCAGCTCACCGCCAGGGAACACTGAAGCTTTCTTT CASSPPGNTEAFF
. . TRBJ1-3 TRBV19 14 TGTGCCAGTAGTGTGCCAACATCTGGAAACACCATATATTTT CASSVPTSGNTIYF
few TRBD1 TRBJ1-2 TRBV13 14 TGTGCCAGCCGCGCCACAGGGGCACCCTATGGCTACACCTTC CASRATGAPYGYTF
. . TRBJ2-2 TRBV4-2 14 TGTGCCAGCAGCCAAGAATACACATTCGGGGAGCTGTTTTTT CASSQEYTFGELFF
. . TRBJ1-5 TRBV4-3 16 TGCGCCAGCAGCCAAGATCTGAGGGGGGGGAATCAGCCCCAGCATTTT CASSQDLRGGNQPQHF
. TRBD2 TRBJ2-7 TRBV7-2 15 TGTGCCAGCAGCCCACGGCGGACTAGCGTAGAAGAGCAGTACTTC CASSPRRTSVEEQYF
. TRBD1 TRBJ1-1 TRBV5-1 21 TGCGCCAGCAGCGCCTACCGGGACAGCCATTCGGGTCTGGCCGCGAACACTGAAGCTTTCTTT CASSAYRDSHSGLAANTEAFF
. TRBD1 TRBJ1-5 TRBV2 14 TGTGCCAGCAGTAAGGACAGGGGGGATCAGCCCCAGCATTTT CASSKDRGDQPQHF
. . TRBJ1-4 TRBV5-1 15 TGCGCCAGCAGCTTAACAGGGAGAACTAATGAAAAACTGTTTTTT CASSLTGRTNEKLFF
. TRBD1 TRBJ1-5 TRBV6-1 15 TGTGCCAGCAGTGATGGGACAGGGGGCGGTCAGCCCCAGCATTTT CASSDGTGGGQPQHF
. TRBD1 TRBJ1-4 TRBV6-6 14 TGTGCCAGCAGGGACAGGGGGCGGGGTGAAAAACTGTTTTTT CASRDRGRGEKLFF
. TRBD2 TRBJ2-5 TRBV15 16 TGTGCCACCAGCACCTTAGCGGGGGGGCCCTCAGAGACCCAGTACTTC CATSTLAGGPSETQYF
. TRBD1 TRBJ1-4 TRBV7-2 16 TGTGCCAGCAGCTCGGGACAGGGGGGTTTCGGTGAAAAACTGTTTTTT CASSSGQGGFGEKLFF
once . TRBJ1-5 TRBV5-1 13 TGCGCCAGCAGCTTGGACACCAATCAGCCCCAGCATTTT CASSLDTNQPQHF
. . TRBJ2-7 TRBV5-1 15 TGCGCCAGCAGCTTGGAGGCAGGGGATTTCCACGAGCAGTACTTC CASSLEAGDFHEQYF
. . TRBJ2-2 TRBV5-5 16 TGTGCCAGCAGCTTGGCCAGGGTTGGACGCACCGGGGAGCTGTTTTTT CASSLARVGRTGELFF
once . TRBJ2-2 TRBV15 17 TGTGCCACCAGCAGAGTAGAGGTCTTACCGAACACCGGGGAGCTGTTTTTT CATSRVEVLPNTGELFF
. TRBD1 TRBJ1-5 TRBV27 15 TGTGCCAGCAGTTTGGGGACAGGGACTAATCAGCCCCAGCATTTT CASSLGTGTNQPQHF
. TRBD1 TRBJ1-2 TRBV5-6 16 TGTGCCAGCAGCCCCTTAACCAGGGGGCTGATGAACGGCTACACCTTC CASSPLTRGLMNGYTF
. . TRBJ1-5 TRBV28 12 TGTGCCAGCAGTTTAGAGGCACAGCCCCAGCATTTT CASSLEAQPQHF
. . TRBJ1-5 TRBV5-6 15 TGTGCCAGCAGCTTGGCTCGACAGAACAATCAGCCCCAGCATTTT CASSLARQNNQPQHF
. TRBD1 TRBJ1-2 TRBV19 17 TGTGCCAGTACCCCCGGTGGTGGAGACAGGGTGTTTTATGGCTACACCTTC CASTPGGGDRVFYGYTF
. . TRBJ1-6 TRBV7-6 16 TGTGCCAGCAGCCTCCGGACAGTTGGAAATAATTCACCCCTCCACTTT CASSLRTVGNNSPLHF
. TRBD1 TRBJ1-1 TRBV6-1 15 TGTGCCAGCAGTGATCTAGGGGGCATGAACACTGAAGCTTTCTTT CASSDLGGMNTEAFF